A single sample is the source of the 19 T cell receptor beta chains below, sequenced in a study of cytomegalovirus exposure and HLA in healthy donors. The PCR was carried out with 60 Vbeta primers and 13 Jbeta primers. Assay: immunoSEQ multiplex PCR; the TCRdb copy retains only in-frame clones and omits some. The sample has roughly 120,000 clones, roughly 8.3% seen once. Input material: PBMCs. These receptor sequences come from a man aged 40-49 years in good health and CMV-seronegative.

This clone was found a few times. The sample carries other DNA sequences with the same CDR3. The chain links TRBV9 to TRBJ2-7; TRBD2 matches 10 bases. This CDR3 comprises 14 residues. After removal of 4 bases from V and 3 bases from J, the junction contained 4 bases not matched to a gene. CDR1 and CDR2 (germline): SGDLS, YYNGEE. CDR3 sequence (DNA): TGTGCCAGCAGCTTAGCGGGAGGAGGCTACGAGCAGTACTTC. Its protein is CASSLAGGGYEQYF. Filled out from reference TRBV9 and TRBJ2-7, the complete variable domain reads DSGVTQTPKHLITATGQRVTLRCSPRSGDLSVYWYQQSLDQGLQFLIQYYNGEERAKGNILERFSAQQFPDLHSELNLSSLELGDSALYFCASSLAGGGYEQYFGPGTRLTVT.

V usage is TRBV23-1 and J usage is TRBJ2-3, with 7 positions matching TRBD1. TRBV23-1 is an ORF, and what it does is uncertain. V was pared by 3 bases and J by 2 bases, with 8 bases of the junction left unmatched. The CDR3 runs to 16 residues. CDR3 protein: CASSHTTQGFTDTQYF. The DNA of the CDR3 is TGCGCCAGCAGTCATACGACACAGGGGTTCACAGATACGCAGTATTTT.

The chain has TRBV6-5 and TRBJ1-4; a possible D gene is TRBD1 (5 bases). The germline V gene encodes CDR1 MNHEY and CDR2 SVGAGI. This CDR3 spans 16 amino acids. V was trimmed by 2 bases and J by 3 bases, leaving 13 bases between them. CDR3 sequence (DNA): TGTGCCAGCAGTTACGTCATAGGGGCGCCTAATGAAAAACTGTTTTTT. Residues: CASSYVIGAPNEKLFF.

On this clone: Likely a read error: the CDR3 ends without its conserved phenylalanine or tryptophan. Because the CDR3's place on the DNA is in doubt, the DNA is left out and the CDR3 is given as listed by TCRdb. The CDR3: CASSLGDTHEKYL. The chain joins TRBV5-6 to TRBJ2-7; the table names TRBD1, a call not compared with the DNA. The CDR3 is made up of 13 amino acids, end residues included. Germline loops: CDR1 SGHDT, CDR2 YYEEEE.

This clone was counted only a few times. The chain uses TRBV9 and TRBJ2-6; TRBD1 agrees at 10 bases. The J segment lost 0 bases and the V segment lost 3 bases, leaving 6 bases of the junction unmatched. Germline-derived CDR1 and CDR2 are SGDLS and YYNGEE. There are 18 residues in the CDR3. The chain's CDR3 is CASSGTGGQISGANVLTF. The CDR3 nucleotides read TGTGCCAGCAGCGGGACAGGGGGACAAATCTCTGGGGCCAACGTCCTGACTTTC.

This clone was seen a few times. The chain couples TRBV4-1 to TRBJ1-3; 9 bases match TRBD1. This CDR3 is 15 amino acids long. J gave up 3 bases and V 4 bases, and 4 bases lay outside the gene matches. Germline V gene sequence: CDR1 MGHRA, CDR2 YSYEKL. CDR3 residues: CASSPQGASGNTIYF. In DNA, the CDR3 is TGCGCCAGCAGCCCACAGGGGGCGAGTGGAAACACCATATATTTT.

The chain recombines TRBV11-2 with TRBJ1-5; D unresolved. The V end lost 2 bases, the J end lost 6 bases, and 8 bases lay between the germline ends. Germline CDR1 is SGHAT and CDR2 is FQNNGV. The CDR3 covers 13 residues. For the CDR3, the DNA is TGTGCCAGCAGCTTACAGGTCGGTCAGCCCCAGCATTTT. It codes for CASSLQVGQPQHF.

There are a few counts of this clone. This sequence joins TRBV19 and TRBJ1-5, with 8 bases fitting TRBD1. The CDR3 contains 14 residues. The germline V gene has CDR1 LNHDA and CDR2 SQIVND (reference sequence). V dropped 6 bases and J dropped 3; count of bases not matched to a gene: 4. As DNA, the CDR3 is TGTGCCAGTAGCAGACAGGGGTTCAATCAGCCCCAGCATTTT. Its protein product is CASSRQGFNQPQHF.

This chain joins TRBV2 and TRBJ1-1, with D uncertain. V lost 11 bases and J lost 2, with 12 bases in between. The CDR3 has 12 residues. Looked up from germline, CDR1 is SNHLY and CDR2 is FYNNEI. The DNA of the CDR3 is TGTGCCGCAAAGACGGGAAACACTGAAGCTTTCTTT. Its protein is CAAKTGNTEAFF.

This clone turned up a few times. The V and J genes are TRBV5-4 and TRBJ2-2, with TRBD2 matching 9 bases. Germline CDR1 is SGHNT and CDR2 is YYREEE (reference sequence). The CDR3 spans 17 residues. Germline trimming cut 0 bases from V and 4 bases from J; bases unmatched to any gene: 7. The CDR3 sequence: CASSLDAGGPRTGELFF. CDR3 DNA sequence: TGTGCCAGCAGCTTGGACGCGGGGGGGCCCCGCACCGGGGAGCTGTTTTTT.

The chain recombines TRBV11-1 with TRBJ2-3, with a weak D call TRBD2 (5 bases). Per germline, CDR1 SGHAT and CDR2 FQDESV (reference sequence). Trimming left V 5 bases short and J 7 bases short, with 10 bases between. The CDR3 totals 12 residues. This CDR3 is CASSPRANTQYF. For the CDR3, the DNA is TGTGCCAGCAGCCCGCGGGCAAATACGCAGTATTTT.

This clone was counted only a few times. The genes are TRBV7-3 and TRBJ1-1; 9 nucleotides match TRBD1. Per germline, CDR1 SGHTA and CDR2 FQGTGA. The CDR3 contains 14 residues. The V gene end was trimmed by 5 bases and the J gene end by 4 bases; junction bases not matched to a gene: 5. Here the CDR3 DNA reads TGTGCCAGCAGCGTCCCGACAGGGGGCACTGAAGCTTTCTTT. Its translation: CASSVPTGGTEAFF.

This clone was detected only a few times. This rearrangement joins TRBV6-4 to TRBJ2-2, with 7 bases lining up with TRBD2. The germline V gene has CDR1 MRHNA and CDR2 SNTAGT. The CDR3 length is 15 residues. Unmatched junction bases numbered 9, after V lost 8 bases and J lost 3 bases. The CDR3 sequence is CASGGEGGDTGELFF. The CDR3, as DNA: TGTGCCAGCGGGGGGGAAGGAGGCGACACCGGGGAGCTGTTTTTT.

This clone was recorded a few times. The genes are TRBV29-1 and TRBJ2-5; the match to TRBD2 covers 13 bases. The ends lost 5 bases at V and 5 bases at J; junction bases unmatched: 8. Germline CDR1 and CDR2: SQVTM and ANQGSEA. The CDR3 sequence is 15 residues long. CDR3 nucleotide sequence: TGCAGCGTTAAGACTAGCGGGGGGTATCGGGAGACCCAGTACTTC. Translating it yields CSVKTSGGYRETQYF.

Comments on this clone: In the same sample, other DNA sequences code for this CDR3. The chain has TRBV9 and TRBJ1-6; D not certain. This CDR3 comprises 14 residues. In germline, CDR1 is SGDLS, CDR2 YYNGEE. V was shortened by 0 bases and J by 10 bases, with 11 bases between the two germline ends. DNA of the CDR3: TGTGCCAGCAGCGTAGGGGTAGGGAGGTCACCCCTCCACTTT. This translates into CASSVGVGRSPLHF.

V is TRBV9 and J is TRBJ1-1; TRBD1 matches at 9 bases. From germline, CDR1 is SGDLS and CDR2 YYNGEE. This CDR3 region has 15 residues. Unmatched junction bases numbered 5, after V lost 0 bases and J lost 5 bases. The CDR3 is CASSVVPDRGTEAFF. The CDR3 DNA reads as TGTGCCAGCAGCGTAGTTCCCGACAGGGGGACTGAAGCTTTCTTT.

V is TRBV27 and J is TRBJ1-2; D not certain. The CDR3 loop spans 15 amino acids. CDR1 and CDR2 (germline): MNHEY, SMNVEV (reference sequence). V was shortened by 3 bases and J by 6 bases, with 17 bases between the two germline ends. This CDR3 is CASSFIGGNYHGYTF. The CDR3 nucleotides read TGTGCCAGCAGTTTTATTGGAGGGAATTACCATGGCTACACCTTC.

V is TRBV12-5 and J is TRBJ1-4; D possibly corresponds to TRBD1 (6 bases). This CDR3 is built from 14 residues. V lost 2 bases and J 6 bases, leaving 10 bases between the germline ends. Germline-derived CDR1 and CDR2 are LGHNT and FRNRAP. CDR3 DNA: TGTGCTAGTGGTTTGCGGGGGGCGGATGAAAAACTGTTTTTT. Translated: CASGLRGADEKLFF.

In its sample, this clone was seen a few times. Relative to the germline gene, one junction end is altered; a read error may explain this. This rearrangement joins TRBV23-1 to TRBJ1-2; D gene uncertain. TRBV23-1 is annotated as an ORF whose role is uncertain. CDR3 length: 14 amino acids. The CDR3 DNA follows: TGCGCCAGCAGTCAATCGGTAGTTGCGGGTGGCTACAAATTC. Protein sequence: CASSQSVVAGGYKF.